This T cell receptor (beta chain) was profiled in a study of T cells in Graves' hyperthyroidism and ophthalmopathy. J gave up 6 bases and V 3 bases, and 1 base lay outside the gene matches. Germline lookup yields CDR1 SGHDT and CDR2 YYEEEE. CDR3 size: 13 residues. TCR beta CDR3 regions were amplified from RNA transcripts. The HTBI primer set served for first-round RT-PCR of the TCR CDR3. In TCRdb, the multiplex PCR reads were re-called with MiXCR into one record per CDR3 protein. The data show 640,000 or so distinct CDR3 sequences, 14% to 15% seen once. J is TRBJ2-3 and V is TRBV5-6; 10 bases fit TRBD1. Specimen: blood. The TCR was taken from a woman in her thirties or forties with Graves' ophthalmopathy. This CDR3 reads CASSWGQGDTQYF. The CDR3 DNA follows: TGTGCCAGCAGCTGGGGACAGGGGGATACGCAGTATTTT.